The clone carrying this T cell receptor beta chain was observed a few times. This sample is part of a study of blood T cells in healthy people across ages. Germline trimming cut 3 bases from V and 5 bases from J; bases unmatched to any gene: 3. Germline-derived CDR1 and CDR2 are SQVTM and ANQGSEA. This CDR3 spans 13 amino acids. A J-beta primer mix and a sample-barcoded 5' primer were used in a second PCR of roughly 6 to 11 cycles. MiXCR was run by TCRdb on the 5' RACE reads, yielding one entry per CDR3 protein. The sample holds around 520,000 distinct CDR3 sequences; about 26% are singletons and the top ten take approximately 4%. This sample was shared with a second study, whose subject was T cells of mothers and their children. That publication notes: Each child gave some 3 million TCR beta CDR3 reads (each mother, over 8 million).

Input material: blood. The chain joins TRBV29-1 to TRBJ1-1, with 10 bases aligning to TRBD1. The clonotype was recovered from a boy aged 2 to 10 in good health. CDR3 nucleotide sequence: TGCAGCGTTGAGGGACAGGGGAGAACTGAAGCTTTCTTT. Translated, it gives CSVEGQGRTEAFF.